These T cell receptor beta chains were read from a single sample in a study of beta chain features in type 1 diabetes. Assay used: immunoSEQ multiplex PCR; TCRdb lists only in-frame clones, some missing. This sample has some 660,000 clones, with more than 12% found just once. Sample: naive CD4+ T cells from blood. The receptors shown here come from a man aged 18 to 30 with type 1 diabetes. The CDR3 runs from the conserved cysteine through the conserved F or W. D genes are given only for firm matches. For some rows the clone size is stated as once, few or many, or as a class when expanded; others skip it.

14	TRBJ2-5	.	TRBV5-8	.	TGTGCCAGCAGCTTGGATACAGGGCGAAAGACCCAGTACTTC	CASSLDTGRKTQYF
12	TRBJ2-1	.	TRBV7-9	.	TGTGCCAGCAGCCACGCGGGCAATGAGCAGTTCTTC	CASSHAGNEQFF
15	TRBJ1-1	.	TRBV25-1	.	TGTGCCAGCGCCCGGAGGGTAGACTCGAACACTGAAGCTTTCTTT	CASARRVDSNTEAFF
15	TRBJ2-1	.	TRBV4-2	TRBD1	TGTGCCAGCAGCCATGACAGGGGTTCCTACAATGAGCAGTTCTTC	CASSHDRGSYNEQFF
15	TRBJ2-1	once	TRBV30	TRBD2	TGTGCCTGGAGTGTACGGACTAGCTCCTACAATGAGCAGTTCTTC	CAWSVRTSSYNEQFF
15	TRBJ2-2	.	TRBV6-5	.	TGTGCCAGCAGTTCCCCGGGTGCTGGCAGCGGGGAGCTGTTTTTT	CASSSPGAGSGELFF
15	TRBJ2-7	.	TRBV14	.	TGTGCCAGCAGCAGCGGAGGGCCTCCCGCAGACGAGCAGTACTTC	CASSSGGPPADEQYF
15	TRBJ2-7	.	TRBV9	TRBD2	TGTGCCAGCAGCGTAGAAGCGGGGGAGTCCTACGAGCAGTACTTC	CASSVEAGESYEQYF
16	TRBJ2-1	.	TRBV30	.	TGTGCCTGGAGTGTACGGTTTCTAGCTGGAGGGAATGAGCAGTTCTTC	CAWSVRFLAGGNEQFF
14	TRBJ1-2	few	TRBV29-1	.	TGCAGCGTCGACCGGGGGGGCCATAACTATGGCTACACCTTC	CSVDRGGHNYGYTF
16	TRBJ2-1	few	TRBV30	TRBD2	TGTGCCTGGAGTTCGACCCCTAGCGGGAGGGCCGGTGAGCAGTTCTTC	CAWSSTPSGRAGEQFF
11	TRBJ1-1	.	TRBV7-9	.	TGTGCCAGCAGCTTCTCACAGGAAGCTTTCTTT	CASSFSQEAFF
12	TRBJ1-5	.	TRBV7-2	.	TGTGCCAGCAGCTTAGAAGGCCAGCCCCAGCATTTT	CASSLEGQPQHF
13	TRBJ2-7	few	TRBV5-1	TRBD1	TGCGCCAGCAGCTTTCAGGGGGCTTACGAGCAGTACTTC	CASSFQGAYEQYF